Listed here are 7 T cell receptor beta chains from one sample, sequenced in a study of OX40 agonist ivuxolimab in advanced cancers. Assay: immunoSEQ multiplex PCR; the TCRdb copy retains only in-frame clones and omits some. The sample shows around 89,000 clones, more than 75% of them seen only once. The material was CD4+ or CD8+ T cells sorted from blood, obtained in a trial of the OX40 agonist ivuxolimab. These receptors were collected from an adult with an advanced solid tumor such as melanoma, head and neck, liver or kidney cancer.

This chain links TRBV5-1 with TRBJ2-3; 8 nucleotides align to TRBD1. CDR1 is SGHRS and CDR2 is YFSETQ in the germline V gene. The CDR3 covers 16 residues. V shed 0 bases, J shed 0 bases, and the junction held 3 bases outside the gene matches. CDR3 sequence: CASSLGQGYSTDTQYF. CDR3 nucleotides: TGCGCCAGCAGCTTGGGACAGGGGTATAGCACAGATACGCAGTATTTT.

The chain links TRBV11-3 to TRBJ2-5; 10 bases fit TRBD1. This CDR3 comprises 16 residues. With V trimmed by 3 bases and J by 2 bases, 6 bases remained unmatched. The germline V gene encodes CDR1 SGHNT and CDR2 YENEEA. CDR3 in DNA: TGTGCCAGCAGCTTGCTTGGGACAGGGGATCAAGAGACCCAGTACTTC. Protein sequence: CASSLLGTGDQETQYF.

This clone showed up just a few times. The chain is built from TRBV11-2 and TRBJ1-2, with D uncertain. Between the trimmed V and J ends, which lost 5 bases and 2 bases, there was a span of 6 bases. Germline V gives CDR1 SGHAT, CDR2 FQNNGV. This CDR3 contains 12 residues. CDR3: CASSPANYGYTF. CDR3 sequence (DNA): TGTGCCAGCAGCCCGGCGAACTATGGCTACACCTTC. The whole variable domain, filled in from reference TRBV11-2 and TRBJ1-2, reads EAGVAQSPRYKIIEKRQSVAFWCNPISGHATLYWYQQILGQGPKLLIQFQNNGVVDDSQLPKDRFSAERLKGVDSTLKIQPAKLEDSAVYLCASSPANYGYTFGSGTRLTVV.

The V call is TRBV6-1, the J call TRBJ1-2; D perhaps matches TRBD1 (5 bases). The CDR3 covers 14 residues. Germline V gives CDR1 MNHNS, CDR2 SASEGT. Deletions cut 7 bases from V and 4 bases from J, with 16 bases between. The CDR3 loop reads CASKRGTGPYGYTF. In DNA form, the CDR3 reads TGTGCCAGCAAAAGGGGAACCGGGCCCTATGGCTACACCTTC.

This rearrangement joins TRBV7-2 to TRBJ1-5, with a tentative D call TRBD1 (5 bases). V was pared by 5 bases and J by 2 bases, with 13 bases between. This CDR3 is built from 15 residues. CDR1 and CDR2 from the germline V gene are SGHTA and FQGNSA. In DNA form, the CDR3 reads TGTGCCAGCAGCCCCCCGGGAGGGGGCAATCAGCCCCAGCATTTT. This codes for CASSPPGGGNQPQHF.

The chain links TRBV29-1 to TRBJ2-7; perhaps TRBD2 as D (6 bases). Germline V CDR1 and CDR2: SQVTM, ANQGSEA. Trimming shortened V by 6 bases and J by 2 bases, and 14 bases separated the two germline ends. The CDR3 totals 13 residues. DNA of the CDR3: TGCAGCGTGACCCTAGCGCACACCTACGAGCAGTACTTC. It yields the protein CSVTLAHTYEQYF.

The chain employs TRBV27 and TRBJ2-7; 7 nucleotides match TRBD1. V lost 6 bases to trimming and J lost 1 base; unmatched junction nucleotides: 9. The CDR3 sequence is 15 residues long. The V gene's germline CDR1 is MNHEY and CDR2 SMNVEV (reference sequence). The CDR3 loop reads CASRRQGRESYEQYF. CDR3 bases: TGTGCCAGCAGAAGACAGGGTAGGGAGTCCTACGAGCAGTACTTC.